This T cell receptor beta chain was profiled in a study of T cell responses to AZD1222 COVID-19 vaccine. Clones were sequenced by immunoSEQ multiplex PCR, and TCRdb holds only the in-frame ones, with some missing. The sample lists around 150,000 clones; roughly 91% were seen once. About this clone itself: No antigen is known for it.

Whole-study results and caveats: No repertoire was sampled before or during the peak T cell response, only after it. Among AZD1222 vaccinees, only six were seropositive at baseline.

This CDR3 comprises 14 residues. In germline, CDR1 is MDHEN, CDR2 SYDVKM. The V and J ends lost 6 bases and 3 bases respectively, with 14 bases between them. The source was peripheral blood, collected 28 days after the second AZD1222 dose. This TCR came from an adult who received the AZD1222 COVID-19 vaccine. This chain connects TRBV28 to TRBJ1-2, with D possibly TRBD1 on 6 matching bases. The chain's CDR3 is CASRPQGRYYGYTF. As DNA, the CDR3 is TGTGCCAGCAGGCCCCAGGGGAGATACTATGGCTACACCTTC.